These T cell receptor beta chains were read from a single sample in a study of tumor-infiltrating lymphocytes in primary liver carcinoma. MiXCR was run by TCRdb on the multiplex PCR reads, yielding one entry per CDR3 protein. The sample holds fewer than 400,000 distinct CDR3 sequences; 50% to 75% are singletons and the top ten take about a sixth. Sequenced material: peripheral blood. The origin of the receptors is a woman in her 30s with primary liver carcinoma and hepatitis B virus infection. Both conserved end residues are part of each CDR3. D genes are given only for firm matches. Clone size appears in some rows only: once, few, many, or a class for an expanded clone.

abundance: -; j_gene: TRBJ2-1; len: 15; d_gene: -; v_gene: TRBV6-5; CDR3aa: CASSPRASSYNEQSF; CDR3nt: TGTGCCAGCAGTCCTAGGGCCAGCTCCTACAATGAGCAATCCTTC
abundance: few; j_gene: TRBJ2-2; len: 16; d_gene: TRBD2; v_gene: TRBV6-2/TRBV6-3; CDR3aa: CASSPTSGRGTGELFF; CDR3nt: TGTGCCAGCAGCCCCACTAGCGGGAGAGGCACCGGGGAGCTGTTTTTT
abundance: many; j_gene: TRBJ1-2; len: 15; d_gene: -; v_gene: TRBV6-1; CDR3aa: CASSEGASGPYGYTF; CDR3nt: TGTGCCAGCAGTGAAGGGGCGAGTGGGCCGTATGGCTACACCTTC
abundance: -; j_gene: TRBJ2-1; len: 15; d_gene: -; v_gene: TRBV28; CDR3aa: CASNPPGTQYNEQFF; CDR3nt: TGTGCCAGCAACCCACCCGGGACACAATACAATGAGCAGTTCTTC
abundance: -; j_gene: TRBJ1-5; len: 15; d_gene: TRBD1; v_gene: TRBV5-1; CDR3aa: CASSVTGGVNQPQHF; CDR3nt: TGCGCCAGCAGCGTGACAGGGGGAGTAAATCAGCCCCAGCATTTT
abundance: -; j_gene: TRBJ1-1; len: 11; d_gene: -; v_gene: TRBV6-2/TRBV6-3; CDR3aa: CASNIGYEAFF; CDR3nt: TGTGCCAGCAATATAGGCTATGAAGCTTTCTTT
abundance: -; j_gene: TRBJ2-5; len: 15; d_gene: -; v_gene: TRBV4-2; CDR3aa: CAISQVFGGEETQYF; CDR3nt: TGTGCCATCAGCCAAGTGTTCGGGGGCGAAGAGACCCAGTACTTC
abundance: -; j_gene: TRBJ2-7; len: 14; d_gene: -; v_gene: TRBV14; CDR3aa: CASSQVNVDYGQYF; CDR3nt: TGTGCCAGCAGCCAAGTTAATGTGGACTACGGGCAGTACTTC
abundance: -; j_gene: TRBJ2-3; len: 16; d_gene: -; v_gene: TRBV4-1; CDR3aa: CASSQDVAFGTDTQYF; CDR3nt: TGCGCCAGCAGCCAAGATGTAGCTTTCGGCACAGATACGCAGTATTTT
abundance: -; j_gene: TRBJ2-5; len: 14; d_gene: -; v_gene: TRBV12-3/TRBV12-4; CDR3aa: CASSDPGLIEIQYF; CDR3nt: TGTGCCAGCAGCGACCCGGGACTTATAGAGATCCAGTACTTC
abundance: -; j_gene: TRBJ2-7; len: 15; d_gene: TRBD2; v_gene: TRBV4-1; CDR3aa: CASNQLRGEPYEQYF; CDR3nt: TGCGCCAGCAACCAATTACGGGGGGAGCCCTACGAGCAGTACTTC
abundance: -; j_gene: TRBJ1-5; len: 16; d_gene: -; v_gene: TRBV15; CDR3aa: CATSRDRGAIGQPQHF; CDR3nt: TGTGCCACCAGCAGAGATAGGGGGGCGATCGGGCAGCCCCAGCATTTT
abundance: -; j_gene: TRBJ2-7; len: 11; d_gene: -; v_gene: TRBV30; CDR3aa: CALDLVREQYF; CDR3nt: TGTGCCCTGGATTTGGTTCGCGAGCAGTACTTC
abundance: few; j_gene: TRBJ1-5; len: 15; d_gene: -; v_gene: TRBV6-6; CDR3aa: CASSYSRDSNQPQHF; CDR3nt: TGTGCCAGCAGTTACTCGAGGGATAGCAATCAGCCCCAGCATTTT
abundance: -; j_gene: TRBJ2-5; len: 15; d_gene: -; v_gene: TRBV4-1; CDR3aa: CASSQDELDSETQYF; CDR3nt: TGCGCCAGCAGCCAAGATGAGCTAGACTCCGAGACCCAGTACTTC
abundance: few; j_gene: TRBJ2-6; len: 15; d_gene: -; v_gene: TRBV30; CDR3aa: CAWSGQNSGANVLTF; CDR3nt: TGTGCCTGGAGCGGACAGAACTCTGGGGCCAACGTCCTGACTTTC
abundance: -; j_gene: TRBJ2-1; len: 18; d_gene: TRBD2; v_gene: TRBV12-3/TRBV12-4; CDR3aa: CASSLSGTSGGAYNEQFF; CDR3nt: TGTGCCAGCAGCCTAAGTGGGACTAGCGGGGGGGCCTACAATGAGCAGTTCTTC
abundance: -; j_gene: TRBJ1-3; len: 14; d_gene: -; v_gene: TRBV5-6; CDR3aa: CASSFLAAGNTIYF; CDR3nt: TGTGCCAGCAGCTTTCTGGCAGCTGGAAACACCATATATTTT
abundance: -; j_gene: TRBJ1-1; len: 13; d_gene: -; v_gene: TRBV5-4; CDR3aa: CASSLVGQTEAFF; CDR3nt: TGTGCCAGCAGCTTGGTTGGACAGACTGAAGCTTTCTTT
abundance: -; j_gene: TRBJ2-3; len: 15; d_gene: -; v_gene: TRBV7-9; CDR3aa: CASSQGGIGADTQYF; CDR3nt: TGTGCCAGCAGCCAGGGTGGCATCGGGGCGGATACGCAGTATTTT
abundance: -; j_gene: TRBJ1-6; len: 13; d_gene: TRBD1; v_gene: TRBV12-3/TRBV12-4; CDR3aa: CASSGGQNSPLHF; CDR3nt: TGTGCCAGCTCTGGGGGACAGAATTCACCCCTCCACTTT
abundance: -; j_gene: TRBJ2-7; len: 17; d_gene: -; v_gene: TRBV12-3/TRBV12-4; CDR3aa: CASSTTNTGTWASEQYF; CDR3nt: TGTGCCAGCAGTACCACGAACACCGGGACGTGGGCCTCCGAGCAGTACTTC
abundance: -; j_gene: TRBJ2-7; len: 15; d_gene: -; v_gene: TRBV6-5; CDR3aa: CASSRGRQRSYEQYF; CDR3nt: TGTGCCAGCAGTAGGGGACGCCAGCGGTCCTACGAGCAGTACTTC
abundance: -; j_gene: TRBJ2-1; len: 11; d_gene: -; v_gene: TRBV5-1; CDR3aa: CASSLAAEEFF; CDR3nt: TGCGCCAGTAGCTTAGCAGCGGAGGAGTTCTTC
abundance: -; j_gene: TRBJ2-4; len: 17; d_gene: -; v_gene: TRBV5-6; CDR3aa: CASSLAGQGTAKNIQYF; CDR3nt: TGTGCCAGCAGCTTGGCCGGGCAGGGCACAGCCAAAAACATTCAGTACTTC
abundance: -; j_gene: TRBJ2-1; len: 12; d_gene: -; v_gene: TRBV7-9; CDR3aa: CASSSDRVEQFF; CDR3nt: TGTGCCAGCAGCTCCGATAGGGTTGAGCAGTTCTTC
abundance: -; j_gene: TRBJ2-3; len: 13; d_gene: -; v_gene: TRBV12-3/TRBV12-4; CDR3aa: CASWRGGVDTQYF; CDR3nt: TGTGCCAGCTGGCGAGGGGGGGTCGATACGCAGTATTTT
abundance: many; j_gene: TRBJ2-3; len: 15; d_gene: TRBD1; v_gene: TRBV6-5; CDR3aa: CASSYGTGGTDTQYF; CDR3nt: TGTGCCAGCAGTTACGGGACAGGGGGCACAGATACGCAGTATTTT
abundance: -; j_gene: TRBJ1-5; len: 13; d_gene: -; v_gene: TRBV6-5; CDR3aa: CASSYHPGQPQHF; CDR3nt: TGTGCCAGCAGTTATCATCCTGGCCAGCCCCAGCATTTT
abundance: -; j_gene: TRBJ2-7; len: 14; d_gene: -; v_gene: TRBV10-3; CDR3aa: CAISAVEGLYEQYF; CDR3nt: TGTGCCATCAGTGCTGTAGAGGGGTTATACGAGCAGTACTTC